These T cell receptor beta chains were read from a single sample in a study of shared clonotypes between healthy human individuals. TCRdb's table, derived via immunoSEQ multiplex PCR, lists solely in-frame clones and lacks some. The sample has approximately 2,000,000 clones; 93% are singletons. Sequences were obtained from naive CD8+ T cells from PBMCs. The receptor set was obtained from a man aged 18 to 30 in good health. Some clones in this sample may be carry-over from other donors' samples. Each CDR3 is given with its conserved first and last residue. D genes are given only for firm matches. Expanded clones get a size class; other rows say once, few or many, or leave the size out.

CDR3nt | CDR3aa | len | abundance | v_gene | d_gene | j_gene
TGTGCCAGCAGCCCCGGCACCTCATGGTACGAGCAGTACTTC | CASSPGTSWYEQYF | 14 | once | TRBV7-9 | - | TRBJ2-7
TGTGCCAGTAGTTACAGTGGGAATCAGCCCCAGCATTTT | CASSYSGNQPQHF | 13 | - | TRBV19 | - | TRBJ1-5
TGTGCCAGTAGTCGTAGCAATCAGCCCCAGCATTTT | CASSRSNQPQHF | 12 | - | TRBV19 | - | TRBJ1-5
TGTGCCAGTAGTATCACAGGGTTCGTCAATCAGCCCCAGCATTTT | CASSITGFVNQPQHF | 15 | - | TRBV19 | - | TRBJ1-5
TGTGCCAGCAGCGTAGTAGACAGGGGGAGAGGGAATGAGCAGTTCTTC | CASSVVDRGRGNEQFF | 16 | - | TRBV9 | TRBD1 | TRBJ2-1
TGTGCCAGCAGTTACTCAGGGGTCGGTCAGCCCCAGCATTTT | CASSYSGVGQPQHF | 14 | - | TRBV6-5 | - | TRBJ1-5
TGTGCCAGCAGCTTCGACAGGGTAGACGAAAAACTGTTTTTT | CASSFDRVDEKLFF | 14 | - | TRBV5-4 | TRBD1 | TRBJ1-4
TGTGCCAGCAGCTTCACCGCCCAGACGGGACACATGAACACTGAAGCTTTCTTT | CASSFTAQTGHMNTEAFF | 18 | - | TRBV11-2 | - | TRBJ1-1
TGTGCCAGCAGTTTTATTAGGACCACAGATACGCAGTATTTT | CASSFIRTTDTQYF | 14 | once | TRBV28 | - | TRBJ2-3
TGTGCCAGCAGCTCCAGCGGGAACACCGGGGAGCTGTTTTTT | CASSSSGNTGELFF | 14 | - | TRBV27 | - | TRBJ2-2
TGTGCCAGCAGCCAAGATCAAGGACTTCTGAACACTGAAGCTTTCTTT | CASSQDQGLLNTEAFF | 16 | - | TRBV4-2 | - | TRBJ1-1
TGCAGTGCTACCGGGGAACCTGAAGCTTTCTTT | CSATGEPEAFF | 11 | - | TRBV20-1 | - | TRBJ1-1
TGTGCCAGCAGCTTGCACCCGGGACAGGTTGCTGAGACCCAGTACTTC | CASSLHPGQVAETQYF | 16 | - | TRBV11-2 | TRBD1 | TRBJ2-5
TGTGCCAGCAGTTTGGCGTGGGGTAAGGAGGGCTTCTCCTACGAGCAGTACTTC | CASSLAWGKEGFSYEQYF | 18 | - | TRBV27 | - | TRBJ2-7
TGTGCCAGCCTGTCGGGGAACACCGGGGAGCTGTTTTTT | CASLSGNTGELFF | 13 | - | TRBV2 | - | TRBJ2-2
TGCGCCAGCAGCTTACGGGACGGGAACAATGAGCAGTTCTTC | CASSLRDGNNEQFF | 14 | - | TRBV5-1 | - | TRBJ2-1
TGTGCCAGCAGAACTGGGACTAGCGGGACTTACGAGCAGTACTTC | CASRTGTSGTYEQYF | 15 | - | TRBV27 | TRBD2 | TRBJ2-7
TGCAGCGTTCAGTGGAGGGGACGGGACATTCAGTACTTC | CSVQWRGRDIQYF | 13 | - | TRBV29-1 | - | TRBJ2-4
TGTGCCAGCATCCAAAGTTCCAGGGAAGAGACCCAGTACTTC | CASIQSSREETQYF | 14 | once | TRBV11-2 | - | TRBJ2-5
TGCAGCGTTGCCGGGGGTAGCGGGAGGTCCTACAATGAGCAGTTCTTC | CSVAGGSGRSYNEQFF | 16 | - | TRBV29-1 | TRBD2 | TRBJ2-1
TGTGCCAGTAGTACCCGACAGGGGGGGGAAGAGACCCAGTACTTC | CASSTRQGGEETQYF | 15 | once | TRBV19 | TRBD1 | TRBJ2-5
TGTGCCAGCAAAGGTCGGCAGGCCTACGAGCAGTACTTC | CASKGRQAYEQYF | 13 | - | TRBV2 | - | TRBJ2-7
TGTGCCAGCAGCTTACGTAAACAGGGGGCCTCCTACGAGCAGTACTTC | CASSLRKQGASYEQYF | 16 | - | TRBV11-1 | TRBD1 | TRBJ2-7
TGTGCCAGCAGCCCCTCCCCCGGACAGGGTATCAGTGAGCAGTTCTTC | CASSPSPGQGISEQFF | 16 | - | TRBV11-2 | TRBD1 | TRBJ2-1
TGTGCCAGCAGCCCGGGGGGGGCCTATGGCTACACCTTC | CASSPGGAYGYTF | 13 | - | TRBV5-8 | - | TRBJ1-2
TGTGCCTGGAGTGCCTCCTGGACAGGGGTTCCCTACGAGCAGTACTTC | CAWSASWTGVPYEQYF | 16 | - | TRBV30 | TRBD1 | TRBJ2-7
TGTGCCAGCAGCCCCTCCCTTGGGCGTGAGCAGTTCTTC | CASSPSLGREQFF | 13 | - | TRBV7-9 | - | TRBJ2-1
TGTGCCAGCAGCTTAGCCATGGCGGGGACGGAAAAACAAGAGACCCAGTACTTC | CASSLAMAGTEKQETQYF | 18 | - | TRBV7-8 | - | TRBJ2-5
TGCAGCGTCGTACAGGTCCCTGGGGCCAACGTCCTGACTTTC | CSVVQVPGANVLTF | 14 | - | TRBV29-1 | - | TRBJ2-6